These 13 T cell receptor beta chains share one sample of origin, sequenced in a study of cytomegalovirus exposure and HLA in healthy donors. The PCR made use of 60 Vbeta and 13 Jbeta primers. Method: immunoSEQ multiplex PCR; TCRdb's copy keeps in-frame clones and lacks some. The sample yields around 100,000 clones, just under 70% seen once. Material: PBMCs. The receptor source for this set is a man between 25 and 39 years old in good health and CMV-seropositive.

V gene TRBV28 combines with J gene TRBJ2-7, with D perhaps matching TRBD2 (6 bases). V lost 5 bases and J lost 1, with 18 bases in between. This CDR3 is 16 amino acids long. CDR1 and CDR2 (germline): MDHEN, SYDVKM. The CDR3 region is CASSRPPSRGSYEQYV. The CDR3 nucleotides read TGTGCCAGCAGTCGCCCCCCGTCGCGGGGTTCCTACGAGCAGTACGTC.

The chain uses TRBV6-1 and TRBJ2-2; TRBD1 aligns across 8 bases. Germline V CDR1 and CDR2: MNHNS, SASEGT. This CDR3 spans 15 amino acids. J lost 4 bases, V lost 7 bases, and 8 bases had no gene match. As DNA, the CDR3 is TGTGCCAGCACCGGCAGGGGGCAAATCACCGGGGAGCTGTTTTTT. This codes for CASTGRGQITGELFF.

The count of this clone is one. The germline gene is not matched at one end of the junction; a read error may be the cause. The V call is TRBV19, the J call TRBJ2-1; possibly TRBD2 for D (5 bases). Germline V lookup: CDR1 LNHDA, CDR2 SQIVND (reference sequence). The CDR3 spans 14 residues. The CDR3 bases are TGTGCCAGTAGTATAGAGGACTCCGACAATGAGCAGTTCTTC. Translating it yields CASSIEDSDNEQFF.

The chain recombines TRBV30 with TRBJ2-1; 12 bases agree with TRBD2. With V trimmed by 8 bases and J by 6 bases, 8 bases remained unmatched. Looked up from germline, CDR1 is GTSNPN and CDR2 is SVGIG (reference sequence). This CDR3 is 14 amino acids long. CDR3 nucleotide sequence: TGTGCCGGGTCCGGACTAGCGGGATTCAATGAGCAGTTCTTC. Translated: CAGSGLAGFNEQFF.

The genes are TRBV5-1 and TRBJ2-3; 9 bases are a match to TRBD2. Germline values: CDR1 SGHRS, CDR2 YFSETQ. The junction had 4 bases not matched to a gene; V was cut back by 5 bases and J by 0 bases. The CDR3 is made up of 15 amino acids. DNA of the CDR3: TGCGCCAGCAGTGTGGCGGGAGGGAGCACAGATACGCAGTATTTT. It is translated as CASSVAGGSTDTQYF.

This clone has a handful of counts. J is TRBJ2-3 and V is TRBV28; 7 bases are a match to TRBD1. Germline CDR1 and CDR2: MDHEN and SYDVKM. With V trimmed by 5 bases and J by 5 bases, 7 bases remained unmatched. The CDR3 has 14 amino acids. The CDR3 bases are TGTGCCAGCAGTCCTACTACAGGGGAAGATACGCAGTATTTT. This translates into CASSPTTGEDTQYF.

The J gene is TRBJ1-2, the V gene TRBV11-2; D possibly corresponds to TRBD1 (5 bases). Germline assignment: CDR1 SGHAT and CDR2 FQNNGV. With 1 base removed from V and 5 bases from J, the gap between germline ends came to 14 bases. This CDR3 contains 15 residues. CDR3 in amino acids: CASSLGPGGRYGYTF. The CDR3 coding sequence is TGTGCCAGCAGCTTAGGTCCGGGGGGTCGGTATGGCTACACCTTC.

The chain combines TRBV7-2 with TRBJ2-5, with a tentative D call TRBD1 (6 bases). The V and J ends lost 1 base and 5 bases respectively, with 11 bases between them. In germline, CDR1 is SGHTA, CDR2 FQGNSA. This CDR3 has 14 residues. The CDR3 spells CASSLGGRRETQYF. CDR3 bases: TGTGCCAGCAGCTTAGGGGGGCGCCGGGAGACCCAGTACTTC.

The chain combines TRBV30 with TRBJ2-3; 11 bases align to TRBD2. CDR3 length equals 15 residues. V lost 2 bases, J lost 5 bases, and 6 bases stayed unmatched. Germline values: CDR1 GTSNPN, CDR2 SVGIG (reference sequence). The CDR3 is CAWSSSGRRLDTQYF. DNA of the CDR3: TGTGCCTGGAGTTCTAGCGGGAGGAGACTAGATACGCAGTATTTT.

V gene TRBV9 combines with J gene TRBJ2-3; D is unclear. Germline V CDR1 and CDR2: SGDLS, YYNGEE. The CDR3 length is 12 residues. V dropped 3 bases and J dropped 6 bases, with 8 bases sitting between them. The CDR3 reads CASSAQMDTQYF. The CDR3 DNA follows: TGTGCCAGCAGCGCTCAGATGGATACGCAGTATTTT.

The chain uses TRBV5-1 and TRBJ2-3; 12 positions agree with TRBD2. CDR3 length: 16 residues. The ends lost 3 bases at V and 6 bases at J; junction bases unmatched: 8. CDR1 and CDR2 (germline): SGHRS, YFSETQ. In DNA form, the CDR3 reads TGCGCCAGCAGCTGGGGGACTAGCGGGCCTTCGGATACGCAGTATTTT. Amino acid sequence: CASSWGTSGPSDTQYF. The full variable domain, in which reference TRBV5-1 and TRBJ2-3 provide the parts outside the CDR3, is KAGVTQTPRYLIKTRGQQVTLSCSPISGHRSVSWYQQTPGQGLQFLFEYFSETQRNKGNFPGRFSGRQFSNSRSEMNVSTLELGDSALYLCASSWGTSGPSDTQYFGPGTRLTVL.

Note on this clone: The same CDR3 also results from other DNA sequences found in this sample. The CDR3 DNA sequence: TGTGCCAGCAGCGCACGACAGGGGCCCAATCAGCCCCAGCATTTT. Amino acid sequence: CASSARQGPNQPQHF. The genes are TRBV7-2 and TRBJ1-5; 8 nucleotides match TRBD1. The CDR3 is 15 amino acids. The V gene end was trimmed by 5 bases and the J gene end by 3 bases; junction bases not matched to a gene: 6. Germline V gene data show CDR1 as SGHTA and CDR2 as FQGNSA.

V is TRBV5-1 and J is TRBJ2-2; 10 bases agree with TRBD2. The CDR3 extends over 16 amino acids. V dropped 4 bases and J dropped 5; count of bases not matched to a gene: 8. In germline, CDR1 is SGHRS, CDR2 YFSETQ. The CDR3 here is CASSPRLAGPTGELFF. The CDR3 region has the DNA TGCGCCAGCAGCCCTCGACTAGCGGGTCCAACCGGGGAGCTGTTTTTT.